This T cell receptor (beta chain) was recorded in a study of post-analysis software for immune sequencing data. Notes on the study in general: Roughly five TRBV segments were more frequent in patients than controls; TRBV5-6, TRBV5-1 and TRBV20-1 belonged to this group.

Researchers reported that TCR beta cDNA libraries carried unique molecular identifiers. Between roughly 1 and 10 million T cells gave rise to some 520,000 cDNA molecules. TCRdb re-derived calls from the PCR reads in MiXCR, one entry per CDR3 protein. The table lists about 540,000 distinct CDR3 sequences, around a third of them singletons, with around 6% in the top ten. On this clonotype itself: Its antigen is not known.

Germline V gene sequence: CDR1 MNHNS, CDR2 SASEGT. Between the trimmed V and J ends, which lost 1 base and 4 bases, there was a span of 10 bases. The CDR3 has 14 amino acids. The sequencing input was blood. V usage is TRBV6-1 and J usage is TRBJ2-5; D not resolved. The clonotype was recovered from a girl aged 2 to 17 with multiple sclerosis. CDR3 protein: CASSEGSAIETQYF. CDR3 bases: TGTGCCAGCAGTGAAGGATCGGCAATAGAGACCCAGTACTTC.